This T cell receptor beta chain was sequenced during a study of T cells in Graves' hyperthyroidism and ophthalmopathy. At the level of the study: At initial diagnosis, before any treatment had begun, peripheral blood was obtained.

Amplified regions were TCR beta CDR3 sequences from RNA transcripts. The TCR CDR3 was amplified in a first-round RT-PCR using the HTBI primer set. TCRdb reprocessed the multiplex PCR reads with MiXCR, giving one entry per CDR3 protein. The sample lists approximately 620,000 distinct CDR3 sequences, about 16% occurring once. Uncontrolled infection, other autoimmune disease, pregnancy or lactation led to exclusion. Germline lookup yields CDR1 SGHRS and CDR2 YFSETQ. This CDR3 has 15 amino acids. Between the trimmed V and J ends, which lost 2 bases and 7 bases, there was a span of 16 bases. This clonotype showed up many times.

Sequencing was done on a sample of blood. The sequence derives from a woman aged 40-49 years with Graves' ophthalmopathy. This chain connects TRBV5-1 to TRBJ2-1; D unclear. This CDR3 reads CASSFDVGQTNEQFF. The DNA for the CDR3 is TGCGCCAGCAGCTTTGATGTGGGCCAGACGAATGAGCAGTTCTTC.